These T cell receptor beta chains were read from a single sample in a study of CD8 T cells in Susac syndrome. TCRdb called the immunoSEQ multiplex PCR reads again in MiXCR, with one record for every CDR3 protein. In the table there are 250,000 to 350,000 distinct CDR3 sequences, roughly 85% of which are singletons. The sample taken for sequencing was CD8+ T cells from PBMCs. These receptors all come from a human donor with multiple sclerosis. Both conserved end residues are part of each CDR3. A D gene is named only where the DNA matches it firmly. A clone size is listed for some rows: how often the clone was seen (once, few, many), or a class if it is expanded.

TRBV27,.,TRBD2,TRBJ2-7,TGTGCCAGCAGCACCGGGACTATCGCCTACGAGCAGTACTTC,CASSTGTIAYEQYF
TRBV5-5,few,.,TRBJ1-2,TGTGCCAGCAGCTTAGGGGTCCGGAATGGCTACACCTTC,CASSLGVRNGYTF
TRBV12-5,.,TRBD1,TRBJ1-5,TGTGCTAGTGGACCTGGGACAGACAATCAGCCCCAGCATTTT,CASGPGTDNQPQHF
TRBV5-5,.,.,TRBJ1-5,TGTGCCAGCAGCTTGGAATGGGCAGGGAGCAATCAGCCCCAGCATTTT,CASSLEWAGSNQPQHF
TRBV19,.,.,TRBJ1-4,TGTGCCAGTAGCCCGCGGGGGGCAACTAATGAAAAACTGTTTTTT,CASSPRGATNEKLFF
TRBV7-9,.,.,TRBJ2-6,TGTGCCAGCAGCTTAAACAGAGGGGCTGGGGCCAACGTCCTGACTTTC,CASSLNRGAGANVLTF
TRBV4-1,.,.,TRBJ1-2,TGCGCCAGCAGCCAAGTGACCTATGGCTACACCTTC,CASSQVTYGYTF
TRBV29-1,.,TRBD2,TRBJ2-3,TGCAGCGCCGGGGGAGGGACGACACAGCAAACTAGCACAGATACGCAGTATTTT,CSAGGGTTQQTSTDTQYF
TRBV2,few,TRBD2,TRBJ2-7,TGTGCCAGCAGTGGCACTAGCGGGAGGGCTCATACCTACGAGCAGTACTTC,CASSGTSGRAHTYEQYF
TRBV7-9,.,.,TRBJ2-5,TGTGCCAGCAGCTTCATCGAACAGGGCCAAGAGACCCAGTACTTC,CASSFIEQGQETQYF
TRBV27,.,.,TRBJ1-2,TGTGCCAGCAGCCCTAATCCTGACTACTATTCTGGCTACACCTTC,CASSPNPDYYSGYTF
TRBV7-9,few,.,TRBJ2-7,TGTGCCAGCGCTCCCCCGGGCCGCGGGAAGGCCGAGCAGTACTTC,CASAPPGRGKAEQYF
TRBV18,.,.,TRBJ2-2,TGTGCCAGCTCAGGGGCAGCGAACACCGGGGAGCTGTTTTTT,CASSGAANTGELFF
TRBV28,.,.,TRBJ1-2,TGTGCCAGCAGAGGGCCGGGGGGGGACTATGGCTACACCTTC,CASRGPGGDYGYTF
TRBV28,once,.,TRBJ1-6,TGTGCCAGCAGTTTGTTGGTATTGCGCTCACCCCTCCACTTT,CASSLLVLRSPLHF
TRBV27,.,.,TRBJ2-1,TGTGCCAGCAGTTCGTCCGGGATGTACAATGAGCAGTTCTTC,CASSSSGMYNEQFF
TRBV30,.,.,TRBJ1-1,TGTGCCTGGAGTCGGATGTATGGCACTGAAGCTTTCTTT,CAWSRMYGTEAFF
TRBV27,once,.,TRBJ2-1,TGTGCCAGCAGTGAGCCTTACAATGAGCAGTTCTTC,CASSEPYNEQFF
TRBV5-4,few,.,TRBJ2-3,TGTGCCAGCAGCTTCGGCGTAACTAGCACAGATACGCAGTATTTT,CASSFGVTSTDTQYF
TRBV5-1,once,.,TRBJ2-7,TGCGCCAGCAGCTTTGGGTTTAGCTCCTACGAGCAGTACTTC,CASSFGFSSYEQYF
TRBV28,.,.,TRBJ2-7,TGTGCCAGCAGTTTCGTAACGAAGGGGGCCTACGAGCAGTACTTC,CASSFVTKGAYEQYF
TRBV13,.,.,TRBJ2-5,TGTGCCAGCAGCCCTACTAATGAAGAGACCCAGTACTTC,CASSPTNEETQYF
TRBV6-1,.,.,TRBJ2-7,TGTGCCAGCAGTGACGAGGGATCGTCCTACGAGCAGTACTTC,CASSDEGSSYEQYF
TRBV27,many,.,TRBJ2-1,TGTGCCAGCAGCTTGAGGGGGAATGAGCAGTTCTTC,CASSLRGNEQFF
TRBV29-1,.,.,TRBJ2-1,TGCAGCGTTGAAGATCCCGGCGCGGTCGTCTACAATGAGCAGTTCTTC,CSVEDPGAVVYNEQFF
TRBV29-1,.,.,TRBJ1-2,TGCAGCGTCGGGCTTAACTATGGCTACACCTTC,CSVGLNYGYTF
TRBV21-1,.,.,TRBJ1-5,TGTGCCAGCAGCAAAGTTGTAGAAAGCAGCTCAAGCCAGCCCCAGCATTTT,CASSKVVESSSSQPQHF
TRBV2,.,TRBD2,TRBJ2-7,TGTGCCAGCACCCCCACTAGCGGGAACTACGAGCAGTACTTC,CASTPTSGNYEQYF
TRBV29-1,.,.,TRBJ2-1,TGCAGCGTCTATAGCGTCTCCTACAATGAGCAGTTCTTC,CSVYSVSYNEQFF
TRBV2,.,TRBD2,TRBJ2-5,TGTGCCAGCAGAACGACCGGGACTAGCGGGAGGCGCTTGGGCCAAGAGACCCAGTACTTC,CASRTTGTSGRRLGQETQYF
TRBV6-1,.,.,TRBJ2-3,TGTGCCAGCAGTGAGCGGGAAAGCACAGATACGCAGTATTTT,CASSERESTDTQYF
TRBV27,.,.,TRBJ2-1,TGTGCCAGCAGACTTTACCCAGACAGGAGCTCCTACAATGAGCAGTTCTTC,CASRLYPDRSSYNEQFF
TRBV10-3,.,.,TRBJ2-1,TGTGCCATCAGTGTGAGCCATGAGCAGTTCTTC,CAISVSHEQFF